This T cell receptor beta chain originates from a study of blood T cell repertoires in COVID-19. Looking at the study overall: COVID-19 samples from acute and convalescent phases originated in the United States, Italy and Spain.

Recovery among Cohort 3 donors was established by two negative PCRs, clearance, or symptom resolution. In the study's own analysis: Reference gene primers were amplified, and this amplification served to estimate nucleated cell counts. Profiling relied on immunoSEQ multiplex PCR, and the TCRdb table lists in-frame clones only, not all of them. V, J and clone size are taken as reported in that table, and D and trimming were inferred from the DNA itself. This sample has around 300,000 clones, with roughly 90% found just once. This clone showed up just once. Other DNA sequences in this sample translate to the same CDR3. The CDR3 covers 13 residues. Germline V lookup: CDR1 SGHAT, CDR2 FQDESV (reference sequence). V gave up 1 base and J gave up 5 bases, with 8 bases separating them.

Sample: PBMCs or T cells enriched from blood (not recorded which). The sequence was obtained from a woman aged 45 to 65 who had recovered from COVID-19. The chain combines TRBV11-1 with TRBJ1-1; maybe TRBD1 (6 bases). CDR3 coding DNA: TGTGCCAGCAGCTTAGTGAGGGGGACTGAAGCTTTCTTT. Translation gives CASSLVRGTEAFF.